Here is one T cell receptor (beta chain) with its context. Its specificity is unknown. The source of the sample is a study of synovial regulatory T cells in juvenile arthritis. General study findings and limits: iaTreg cells shared more CDR3 sequences with synovial Tregs than other blood Tregs did. Synovial Teff and blood CPL repertoires partially overlapped with iaTreg TCR repertoires, which were largely patient-private. TCR diversity was lower in inflammation-associated blood Treg cells than in other blood Treg cells.

Roughly 11-patient cohort: some eleven active juvenile idiopathic arthritis patients, 3 polyarticular, 8 oligoarticular. Libraries were prepared by immunoSEQ multiplex PCR; TCRdb keeps only in-frame clonotypes and omits some of them. This table holds about 9,600 clones. The CDR3 has 15 amino acids. This entry has no DNA. Germline V CDR1 and CDR2: SGDLS, YYNGEE. This receptor was identified in a donor younger than 30 with juvenile idiopathic arthritis. The V gene is TRBV9, the J gene TRBJ2-1; as DNA is missing, the TRBD2 call by TCRdb cannot be tested. The source material was Treg cells from blood. Subset here: remaining (HLA-DR-negative) circulating blood Treg cells. CDR3 residues: CASSAGLVPYNEQFF.